Sequencing of this T cell receptor beta chain was carried out in a study of graft-versus-host responses after intestinal transplantation (dated by TCRdb to the early 2020s). For the study in its entirety: The transplants that recipients received were multivisceral, liver-intestinal, or isolated intestinal. After intestinal transplantation, graft-versus-host and host-versus-graft alloreactive T cell clones were followed in the graft, circulation and bone marrow using bulk TCR-beta CDR3 sequencing. A cohort of roughly 25 intestinal transplant recipients, including one retransplant, was enrolled, and 3 patients lacking pretransplant specimens were excluded. All recipients received anti-thymocyte globulin induction followed by maintenance tacrolimus and steroids for 3 to 4 years. A peak of at least 4% donor T cells among recipient peripheral blood mononuclear cells was the definition used for donor T cell macrochimerism. Samples from three later patients were sequenced in-house on an Illumina MiSeq with MiXCR processing rather than by the commercial service. Alloreactive clones were identified by sequencing pre-transplant mixed lymphocyte reaction products and comparing these products with unstimulated pre-transplant donor and recipient T cells. What the research found in general, with its limitations: Patients with donor T cell macrochimerism had high GvH to HvG T cell clonal ratios in their allografts. GvH clones were found in recipient bone marrow, and some of the GvH clones appeared earlier in ileal mucosa or blood, which is consistent with an intestinal mucosal origin. Peak levels of circulating GvH clones were associated with declines in HvG clones early after transplant. Conclusions were limited by the relatively low number and heterogeneity of intestinal transplant patients.

The method was the immunoSEQ multiplex PCR assay. For most patients, genomic DNA was isolated with the Qiagen DNeasy Blood and Tissue Kit and shipped frozen to Adaptive Biotechnologies for TCR sequencing. Adaptive Biotechnologies carried out high-throughput TCR-beta CDR3 sequencing of genomic DNA for most patients. In the original analysis: TCR sequencing data were retrieved from Adaptive's ImmunoSEQ software for some 17 patients, whereas a few other patients were processed with MiXCR and VDJtools. To correct CD4 versus CD8 sorting errors, sequences present in both subsets at a frequency ratio below 5:1 were removed. Because the origin of CDR3 nucleotide sequences shared between donor and recipient could not be assigned, those sequences were removed. To count as alloreactive, a clone needed at least 2-fold expansion over unstimulated cells and a minimum CFSE-low frequency of 0.002% (template counts) or 0.001% (read counts). Mappable clones were those detected in sequenced pre-transplant spleen, lymph node, or MLR CFSE-low populations of the donor or recipient. The cumulative frequency of alloreactive clones was calculated as a percentage of all sequences, weighted by copy number. TCRdb took this table from immuneACCESS and kept in-frame rearrangements with V and J called. Such tables lack part of the clones; where checked against another copy, unresolved V genes explain under half of the gap, and the rest is unexplained. For V, J and clone size, that table is used; D and trimming come from the DNA. The sample contains about 59,000 clones, 94% of them found a single time. The ten largest clones add up to roughly 0.4% of the sample.

Notes on this clone: Its antigen remains undetermined. Base qualities are missing; no much larger clone stands one base away.

The sample's time point label, decoded: cells obtained before transplantation from donor or recipient. CD3+CD4+ and CD3+CD8+ populations were FACS-sorted from unstimulated pre-transplant donor and recipient cells taken from spleen or lymph nodes. The germline V gene encodes CDR1 SEHNR and CDR2 FQNEAQ (reference sequence). V has 5 bases trimmed and J has 4 bases trimmed; junction bases matching no gene number 5. The CDR3 starts with the cysteine, ends with the phenylalanine, and has 14 residues. The sequence is cut down to CDR3 DNA, 42 bases in frame from base 1. The rearrangement combines TRBV7-9 with TRBJ1-2; a stretch of 9 junction bases matches TRBD1. The source was unstimulated CD4+ T cells sorted from spleen or lymph node cells, collected before transplant. This sequence was found in a human donor who was the organ donor for an intestinal transplant. CDR3 region: CASSPGTGIYGYTF. The sequence in DNA is TGTGCCAGCAGCCCCGGGACAGGGATCTATGGCTACACCTTC.